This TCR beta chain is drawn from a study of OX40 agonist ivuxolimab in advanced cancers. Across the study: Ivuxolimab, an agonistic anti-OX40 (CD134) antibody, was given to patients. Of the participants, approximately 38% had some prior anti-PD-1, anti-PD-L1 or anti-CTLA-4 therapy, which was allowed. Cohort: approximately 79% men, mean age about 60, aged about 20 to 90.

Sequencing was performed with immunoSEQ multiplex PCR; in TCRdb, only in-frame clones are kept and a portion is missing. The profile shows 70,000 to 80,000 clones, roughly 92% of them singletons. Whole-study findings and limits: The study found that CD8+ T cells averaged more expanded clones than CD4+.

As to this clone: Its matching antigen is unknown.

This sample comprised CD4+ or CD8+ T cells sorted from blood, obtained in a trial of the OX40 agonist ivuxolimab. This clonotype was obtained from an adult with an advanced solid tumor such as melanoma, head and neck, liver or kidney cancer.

Here the CDR3 reads CASSLPGATNEQFF. CDR3 DNA sequence: TGTGCCAGCAGTTTACCCGGGGCAACAAATGAGCAGTTCTTC. The V gene is TRBV27, the J gene TRBJ2-1; either TRBD1 or TRBD2 may supply D (5 bases each). CDR1 MNHEY and CDR2 SMNVEV come from the germline V gene (reference sequence). This CDR3 spans 14 amino acids. The V end was cut by 2 bases, the J end by 7 bases, with 12 bases between.